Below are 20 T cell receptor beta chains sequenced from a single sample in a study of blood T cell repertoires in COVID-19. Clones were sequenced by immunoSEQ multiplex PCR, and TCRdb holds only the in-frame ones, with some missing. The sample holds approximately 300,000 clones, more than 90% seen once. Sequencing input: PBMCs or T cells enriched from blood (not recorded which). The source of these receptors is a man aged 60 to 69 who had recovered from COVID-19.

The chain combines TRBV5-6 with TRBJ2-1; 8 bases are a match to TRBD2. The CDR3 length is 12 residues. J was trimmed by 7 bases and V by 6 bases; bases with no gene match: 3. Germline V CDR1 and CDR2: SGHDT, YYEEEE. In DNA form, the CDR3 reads TGTGCCAGCACGGGACTAGTAAATGAGCAGTTCTTC. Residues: CASTGLVNEQFF.

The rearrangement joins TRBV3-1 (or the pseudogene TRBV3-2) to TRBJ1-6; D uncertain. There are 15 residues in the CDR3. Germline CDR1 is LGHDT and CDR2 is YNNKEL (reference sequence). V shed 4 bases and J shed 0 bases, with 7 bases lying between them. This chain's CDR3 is CASSPPGSYNSPLHF. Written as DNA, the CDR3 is TGTGCCAGCAGCCCACCGGGCTCCTATAATTCACCCCTCCACTTT.

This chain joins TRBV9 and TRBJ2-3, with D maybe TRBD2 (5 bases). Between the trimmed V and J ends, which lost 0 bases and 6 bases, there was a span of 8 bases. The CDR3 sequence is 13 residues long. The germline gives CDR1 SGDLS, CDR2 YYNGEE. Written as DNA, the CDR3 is TGTGCCAGCAGCGTAGGCGGGTTGGATACGCAGTATTTT. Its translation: CASSVGGLDTQYF.

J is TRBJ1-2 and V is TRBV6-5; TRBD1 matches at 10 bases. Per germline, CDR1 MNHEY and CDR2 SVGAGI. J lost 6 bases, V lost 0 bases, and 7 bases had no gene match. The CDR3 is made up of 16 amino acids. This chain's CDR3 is CASSYSRGQGFHGYTF. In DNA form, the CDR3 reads TGTGCCAGCAGTTACTCTCGGGGACAGGGGTTCCATGGCTACACCTTC.

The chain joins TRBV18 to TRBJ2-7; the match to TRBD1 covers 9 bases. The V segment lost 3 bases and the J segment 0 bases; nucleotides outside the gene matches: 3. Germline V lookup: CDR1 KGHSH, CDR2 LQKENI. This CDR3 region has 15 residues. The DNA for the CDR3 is TGTGCCAGCTCACCTGGGACAGGGAGCTCCTACGAGCAGTACTTC. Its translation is CASSPGTGSSYEQYF.

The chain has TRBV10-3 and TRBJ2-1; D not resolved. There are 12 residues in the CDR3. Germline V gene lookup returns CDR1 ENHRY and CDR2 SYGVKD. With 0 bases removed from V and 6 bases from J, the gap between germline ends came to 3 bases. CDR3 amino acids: CAISESRNEQFF. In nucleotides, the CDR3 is TGTGCCATCAGTGAGTCGCGCAATGAGCAGTTCTTC.

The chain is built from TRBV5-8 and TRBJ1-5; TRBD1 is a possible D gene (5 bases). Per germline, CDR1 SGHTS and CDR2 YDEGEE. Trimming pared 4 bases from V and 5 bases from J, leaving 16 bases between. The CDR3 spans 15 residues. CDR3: CASSRTGGLYQPQHF. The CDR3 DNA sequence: TGTGCCAGCAGCCGAACTGGGGGGTTATATCAGCCCCAGCATTTT. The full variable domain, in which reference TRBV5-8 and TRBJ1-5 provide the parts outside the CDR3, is EAGVTQSPTHLIKTRGQQATLRCSPISGHTSVYWYQQALGLGLQFLLWYDEGEERNRGNFPPRFSGRQFPNYSSELNVNALELEDSALYLCASSRTGGLYQPQHFGDGTRLSIL.

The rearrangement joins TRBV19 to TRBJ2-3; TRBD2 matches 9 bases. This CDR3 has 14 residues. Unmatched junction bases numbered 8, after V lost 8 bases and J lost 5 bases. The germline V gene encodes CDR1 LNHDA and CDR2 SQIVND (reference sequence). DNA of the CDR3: TGTGCCAGTCGCCCGGGACTAGCAGAAGATACGCAGTATTTT. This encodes CASRPGLAEDTQYF.

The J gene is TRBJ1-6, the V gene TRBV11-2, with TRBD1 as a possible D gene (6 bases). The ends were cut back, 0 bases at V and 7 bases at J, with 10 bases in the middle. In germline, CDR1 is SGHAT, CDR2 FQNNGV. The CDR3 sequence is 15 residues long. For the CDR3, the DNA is TGTGCCAGCAGCTTAGAGAGACAGGCAAATTCACCCCTCCACTTT. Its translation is CASSLERQANSPLHF.

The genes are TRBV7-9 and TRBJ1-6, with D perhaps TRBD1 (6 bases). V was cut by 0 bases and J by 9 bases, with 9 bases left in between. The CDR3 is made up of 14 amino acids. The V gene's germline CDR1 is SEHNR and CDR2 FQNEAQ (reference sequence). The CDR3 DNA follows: TGTGCCAGCAGCTTAGCCAGGGGACGTTCACCCCTCCACTTT. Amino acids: CASSLARGRSPLHF.

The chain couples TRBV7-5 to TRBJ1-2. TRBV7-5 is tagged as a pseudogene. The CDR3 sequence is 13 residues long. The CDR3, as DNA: TGTGCCAGAAGCCGGGAGGGCATCAGAGGCTACACCTTC. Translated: CARSREGIRGYTF.

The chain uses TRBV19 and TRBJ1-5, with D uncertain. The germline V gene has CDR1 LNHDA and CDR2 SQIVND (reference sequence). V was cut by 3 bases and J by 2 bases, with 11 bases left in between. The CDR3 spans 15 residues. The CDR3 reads CASSMSLIGNQPQHF. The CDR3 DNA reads TGTGCCAGTAGTATGAGTTTAATTGGCAATCAGCCCCAGCATTTT.

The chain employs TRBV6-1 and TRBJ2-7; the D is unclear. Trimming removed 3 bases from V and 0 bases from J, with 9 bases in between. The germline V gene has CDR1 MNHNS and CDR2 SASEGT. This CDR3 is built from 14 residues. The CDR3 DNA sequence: TGTGCCAGCAGTGAGGGCTACTCCTCCTACGAGCAGTACTTC. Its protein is CASSEGYSSYEQYF.

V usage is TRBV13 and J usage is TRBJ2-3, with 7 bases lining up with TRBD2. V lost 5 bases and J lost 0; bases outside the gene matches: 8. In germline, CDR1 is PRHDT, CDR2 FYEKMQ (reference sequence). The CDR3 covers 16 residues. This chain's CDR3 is CASSPPGSGSTDTQYF. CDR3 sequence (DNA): TGTGCCAGCAGCCCACCGGGTAGCGGGAGCACAGATACGCAGTATTTT.

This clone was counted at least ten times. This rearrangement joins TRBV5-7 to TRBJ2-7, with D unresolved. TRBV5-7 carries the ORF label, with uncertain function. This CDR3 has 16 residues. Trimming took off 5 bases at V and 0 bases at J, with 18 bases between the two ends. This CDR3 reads CASSGFVPNSSYEQYF. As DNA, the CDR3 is TGTGCCAGCAGTGGGTTCGTACCTAACAGCTCCTACGAGCAGTACTTC.

The CDR3 sequence: CASSLKGREPLNEQFF. The CDR3 coding sequence is TGTGCCAGCAGTCTTAAGGGGCGGGAGCCGCTCAATGAGCAGTTCTTC. The chain carries TRBV27 and TRBJ2-1; TRBD2 aligns across 7 bases. After removal of 5 bases from V and 6 bases from J, the junction contained 13 bases not matched to a gene. Germline values: CDR1 MNHEY, CDR2 SMNVEV (reference sequence). The CDR3 has 16 amino acids.

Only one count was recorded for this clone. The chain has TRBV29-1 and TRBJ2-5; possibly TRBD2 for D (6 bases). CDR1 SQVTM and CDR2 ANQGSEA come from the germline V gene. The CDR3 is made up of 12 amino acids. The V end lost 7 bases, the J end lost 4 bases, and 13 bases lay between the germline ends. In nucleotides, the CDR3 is TGCAGCGCCCGGGGTAGCGGAGAGACCCAGTACTTC. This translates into CSARGSGETQYF.

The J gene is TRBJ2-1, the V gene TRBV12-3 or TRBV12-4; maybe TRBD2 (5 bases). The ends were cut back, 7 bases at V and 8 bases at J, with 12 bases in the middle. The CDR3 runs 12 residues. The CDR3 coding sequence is TGTGCCAGCACATCCTTCGGGGATGAGCAGTTCTTC. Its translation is CASTSFGDEQFF.

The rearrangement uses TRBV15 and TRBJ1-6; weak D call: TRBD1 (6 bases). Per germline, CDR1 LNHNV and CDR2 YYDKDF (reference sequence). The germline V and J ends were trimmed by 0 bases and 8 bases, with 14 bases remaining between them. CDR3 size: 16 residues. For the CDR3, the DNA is TGTGCCACCAGCAGAGAGGGAGCAGGGGTAGATTCACCCCTCCACTTT. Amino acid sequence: CATSREGAGVDSPLHF.

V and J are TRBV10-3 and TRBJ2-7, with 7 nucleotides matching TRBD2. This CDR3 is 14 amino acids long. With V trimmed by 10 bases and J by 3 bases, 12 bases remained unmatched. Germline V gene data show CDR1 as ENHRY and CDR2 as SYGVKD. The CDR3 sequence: CATRRGGDYYEQYF. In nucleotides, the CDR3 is TGTGCCACCCGGCGGGGAGGGGACTACTACGAGCAGTACTTC.